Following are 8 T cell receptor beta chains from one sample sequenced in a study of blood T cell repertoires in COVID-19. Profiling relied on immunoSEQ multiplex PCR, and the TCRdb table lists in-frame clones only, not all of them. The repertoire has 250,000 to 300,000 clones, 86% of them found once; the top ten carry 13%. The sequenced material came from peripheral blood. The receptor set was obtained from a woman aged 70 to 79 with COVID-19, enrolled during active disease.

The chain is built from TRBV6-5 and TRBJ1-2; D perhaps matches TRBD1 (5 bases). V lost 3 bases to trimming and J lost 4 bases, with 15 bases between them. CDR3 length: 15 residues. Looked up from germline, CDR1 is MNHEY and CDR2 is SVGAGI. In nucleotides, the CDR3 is TGTGCCAGCAGTTATTGGCGGGACTCCTCCTATGGCTACACCTTC. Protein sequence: CASSYWRDSSYGYTF.

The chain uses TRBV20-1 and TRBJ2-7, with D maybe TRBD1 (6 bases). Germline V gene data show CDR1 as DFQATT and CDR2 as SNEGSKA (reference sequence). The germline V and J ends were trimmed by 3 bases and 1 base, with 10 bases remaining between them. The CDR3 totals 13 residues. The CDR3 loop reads CSASGQISYEQYF. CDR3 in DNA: TGCAGTGCTAGTGGACAGATATCCTACGAGCAGTACTTC.

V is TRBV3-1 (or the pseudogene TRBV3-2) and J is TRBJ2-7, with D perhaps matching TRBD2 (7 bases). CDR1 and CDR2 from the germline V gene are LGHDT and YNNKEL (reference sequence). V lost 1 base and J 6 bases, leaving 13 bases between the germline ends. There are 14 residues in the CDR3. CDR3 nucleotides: TGTGCCAGCAGCCAAGCGGGGGGCGCCTCCGAGCAGTACTTC. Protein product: CASSQAGGASEQYF.

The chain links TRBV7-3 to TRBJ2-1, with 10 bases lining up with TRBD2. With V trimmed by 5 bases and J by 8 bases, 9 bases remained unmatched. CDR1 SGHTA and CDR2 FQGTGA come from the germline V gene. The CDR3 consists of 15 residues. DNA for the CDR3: TGTGCCAGCAGCAACAGCGGGGGGGCCGTCGATGAGCAGTTCTTC. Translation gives CASSNSGGAVDEQFF.

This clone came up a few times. The DNA for the CDR3 is TGCGCCAGCAGCCGGGGACAGAACACCGGGGAGCTGTTTTTT. Protein sequence: CASSRGQNTGELFF. The chain is built from TRBV5-1 and TRBJ2-2; the D gene is possibly TRBD1 (6 bases). In germline, CDR1 is SGHRS, CDR2 YFSETQ. Trimming took 4 bases from V and 1 from J, leaving 8 bases between them. This CDR3 contains 14 residues.

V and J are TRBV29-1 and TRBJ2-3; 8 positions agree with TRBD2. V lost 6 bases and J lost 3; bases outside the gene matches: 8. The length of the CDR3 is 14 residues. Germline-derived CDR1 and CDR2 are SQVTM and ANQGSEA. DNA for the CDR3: TGCAGCGTAACAACGGGAGGGTCGACAGATACGCAGTATTTT. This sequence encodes CSVTTGGSTDTQYF.

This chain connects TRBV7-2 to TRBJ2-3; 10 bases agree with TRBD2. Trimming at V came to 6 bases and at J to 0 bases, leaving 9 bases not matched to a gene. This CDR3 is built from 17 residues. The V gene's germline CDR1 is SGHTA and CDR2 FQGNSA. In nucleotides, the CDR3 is TGTGCCAGCAGGGGTTGGTTAGCGGGGGGTAGCACAGATACGCAGTATTTT. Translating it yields CASRGWLAGGSTDTQYF.

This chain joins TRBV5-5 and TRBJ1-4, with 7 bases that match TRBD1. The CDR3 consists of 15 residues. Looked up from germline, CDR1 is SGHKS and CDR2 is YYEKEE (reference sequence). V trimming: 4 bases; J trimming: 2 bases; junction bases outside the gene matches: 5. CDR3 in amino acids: CASSPLQGTNEKLFF. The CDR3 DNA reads TGTGCCAGCAGCCCCCTACAGGGGACTAATGAAAAACTGTTTTTT. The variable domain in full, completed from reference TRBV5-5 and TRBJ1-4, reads DAGVTQSPTHLIKTRGQQVTLRCSPISGHKSVSWYQQVLGQGPQFIFQYYEKEERGRGNFPDRFSARQFPNYSSELNVNALLLGDSALYLCASSPLQGTNEKLFFGSGTQLSVL.